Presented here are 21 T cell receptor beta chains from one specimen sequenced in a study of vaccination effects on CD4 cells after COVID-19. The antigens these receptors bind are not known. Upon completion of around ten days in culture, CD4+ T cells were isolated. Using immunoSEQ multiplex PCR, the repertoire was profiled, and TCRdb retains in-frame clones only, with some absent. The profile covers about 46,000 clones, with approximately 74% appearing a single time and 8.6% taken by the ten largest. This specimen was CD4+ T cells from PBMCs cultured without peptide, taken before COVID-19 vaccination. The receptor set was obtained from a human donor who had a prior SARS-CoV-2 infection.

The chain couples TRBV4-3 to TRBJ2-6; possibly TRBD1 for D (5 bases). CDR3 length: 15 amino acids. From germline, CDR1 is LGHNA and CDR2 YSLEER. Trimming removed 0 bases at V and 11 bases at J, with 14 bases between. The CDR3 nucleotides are TGCGCCAGCAGCCAAGACAATCTGGGGCCGGACGTCCTGACTTTC. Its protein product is CASSQDNLGPDVLTF.

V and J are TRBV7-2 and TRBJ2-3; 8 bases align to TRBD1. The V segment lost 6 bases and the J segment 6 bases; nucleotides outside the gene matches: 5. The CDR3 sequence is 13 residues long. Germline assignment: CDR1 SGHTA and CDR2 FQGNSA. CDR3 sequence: CASSRQGWDTQYF. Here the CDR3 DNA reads TGTGCCAGCAGTCGACAGGGGTGGGATACGCAGTATTTT.

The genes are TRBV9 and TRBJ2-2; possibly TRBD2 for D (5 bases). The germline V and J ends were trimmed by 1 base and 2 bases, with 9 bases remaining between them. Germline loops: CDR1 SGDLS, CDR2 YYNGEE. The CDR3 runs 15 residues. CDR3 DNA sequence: TGTGCCAGCAGCGTAATGGGAGTTAACACCGGGGAGCTGTTTTTT. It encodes CASSVMGVNTGELFF.

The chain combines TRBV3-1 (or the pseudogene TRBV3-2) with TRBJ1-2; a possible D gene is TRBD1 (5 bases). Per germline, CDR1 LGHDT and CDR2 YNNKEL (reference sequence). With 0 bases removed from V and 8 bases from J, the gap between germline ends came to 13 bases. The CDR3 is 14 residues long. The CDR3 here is CASSQDYGGIGYTF. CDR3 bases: TGTGCCAGCAGCCAAGATTACGGGGGAATAGGCTACACCTTC.

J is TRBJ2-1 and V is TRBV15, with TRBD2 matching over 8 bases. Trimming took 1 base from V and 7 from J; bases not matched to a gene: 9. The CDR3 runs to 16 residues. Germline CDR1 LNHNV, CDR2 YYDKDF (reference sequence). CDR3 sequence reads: CATSRAYGAGENEQFF. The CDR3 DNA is TGTGCCACCAGCAGAGCGTACGGAGCGGGAGAAAATGAGCAGTTCTTC.

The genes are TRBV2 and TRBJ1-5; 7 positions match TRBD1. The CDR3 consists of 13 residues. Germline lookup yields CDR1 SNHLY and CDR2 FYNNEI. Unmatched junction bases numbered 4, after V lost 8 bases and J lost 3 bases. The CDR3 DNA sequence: TGTGCCAGCCTTGGACAGGTCAATCAGCCCCAGCATTTT. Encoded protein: CASLGQVNQPQHF.

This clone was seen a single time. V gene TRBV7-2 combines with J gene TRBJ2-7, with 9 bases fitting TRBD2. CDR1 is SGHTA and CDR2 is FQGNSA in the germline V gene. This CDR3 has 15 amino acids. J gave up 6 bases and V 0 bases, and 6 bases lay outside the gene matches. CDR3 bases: TGTGCCAGCAGCTTAGCCGCGGGACTAGCAGGCGAGCAGTACTTC. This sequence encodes CASSLAAGLAGEQYF.

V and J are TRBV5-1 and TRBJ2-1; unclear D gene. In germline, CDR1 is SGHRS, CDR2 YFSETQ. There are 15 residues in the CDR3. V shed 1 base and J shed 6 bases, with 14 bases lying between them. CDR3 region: CASSLFNALVNEQFF. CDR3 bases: TGCGCCAGCAGCTTGTTCAACGCCCTGGTCAATGAGCAGTTCTTC. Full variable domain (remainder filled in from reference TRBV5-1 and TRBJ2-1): KAGVTQTPRYLIKTRGQQVTLSCSPISGHRSVSWYQQTPGQGLQFLFEYFSETQRNKGNFPGRFSGRQFSNSRSEMNVSTLELGDSALYLCASSLFNALVNEQFFGPGTRLTVL.

The CDR3 DNA is TGTGCCAGCAGGGTGGGACAGGGCCAAGAAAAACTGTTTTTT. It specifies CASRVGQGQEKLFF. The V gene is TRBV6-5, the J gene TRBJ1-4, with 9 bases aligning to TRBD1. J lost 8 bases, V lost 6 bases, and 7 bases had no gene match. From germline, CDR1 is MNHEY and CDR2 SVGAGI. The CDR3 is 14 residues long.

The CDR3 bases are TGTGCCAGCAGCCCGATTCTACAGCCCGGGAGTGAGTTCTTC. Translation: CASSPILQPGSEFF. The rearrangement uses TRBV11-1 and TRBJ2-1, with D perhaps TRBD2 (6 bases). The CDR3 sequence is 14 residues long. Trimming took off 5 bases at V and 14 bases at J, with 22 bases between the two ends. Germline loops: CDR1 SGHAT, CDR2 FQDESV (reference sequence).

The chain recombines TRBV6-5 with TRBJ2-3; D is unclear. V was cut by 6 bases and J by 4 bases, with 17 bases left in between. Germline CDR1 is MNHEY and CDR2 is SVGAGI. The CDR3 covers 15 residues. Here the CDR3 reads CASRQFSRLSDTQYF. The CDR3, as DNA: TGTGCCAGCAGGCAGTTTAGTCGGTTGTCAGATACGCAGTATTTT.

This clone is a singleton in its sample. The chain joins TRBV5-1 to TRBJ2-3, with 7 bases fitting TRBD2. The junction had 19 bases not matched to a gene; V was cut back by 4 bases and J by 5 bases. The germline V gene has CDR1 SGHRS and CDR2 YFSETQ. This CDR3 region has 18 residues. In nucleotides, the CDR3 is TGCGCCAGCAGCCCGTCCACCCACGGGAGGTTAGCGGGAGATACGCAGTATTTT. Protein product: CASSPSTHGRLAGDTQYF.

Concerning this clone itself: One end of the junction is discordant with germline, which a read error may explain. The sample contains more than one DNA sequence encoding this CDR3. The CDR3 loop reads CASSQDSPSPLAKNIQYF. CDR3 DNA sequence: TGCGCCAGCAGCCAAGACAGCCCTTCTCCCCTAGCCAAAAATATTCAGTACTTC. The J gene is TRBJ2-4, the V gene TRBV4-1, with D perhaps matching TRBD2 (5 bases). The CDR3 runs to 18 residues. Germline CDR1 MGHRA, CDR2 YSYEKL.

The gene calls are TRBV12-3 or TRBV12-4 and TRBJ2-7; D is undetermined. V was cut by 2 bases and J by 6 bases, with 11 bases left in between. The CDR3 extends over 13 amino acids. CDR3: CASSLSMSSEQYF. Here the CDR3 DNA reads TGTGCCAGCAGTTTAAGTATGAGTAGCGAGCAGTACTTC.

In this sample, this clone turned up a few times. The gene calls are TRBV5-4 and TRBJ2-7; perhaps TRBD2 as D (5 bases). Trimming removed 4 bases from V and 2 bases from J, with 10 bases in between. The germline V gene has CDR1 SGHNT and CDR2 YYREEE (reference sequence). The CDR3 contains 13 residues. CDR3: CASSTDWAYEQYF. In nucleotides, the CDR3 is TGTGCCAGCAGCACGGACTGGGCCTACGAGCAGTACTTC.

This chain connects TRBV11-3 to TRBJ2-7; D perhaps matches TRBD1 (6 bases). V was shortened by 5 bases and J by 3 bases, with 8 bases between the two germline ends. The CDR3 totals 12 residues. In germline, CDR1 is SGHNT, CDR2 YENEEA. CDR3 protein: CASSGTIYEQYF. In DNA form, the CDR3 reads TGTGCCAGCAGCGGGACAATCTACGAGCAGTACTTC.

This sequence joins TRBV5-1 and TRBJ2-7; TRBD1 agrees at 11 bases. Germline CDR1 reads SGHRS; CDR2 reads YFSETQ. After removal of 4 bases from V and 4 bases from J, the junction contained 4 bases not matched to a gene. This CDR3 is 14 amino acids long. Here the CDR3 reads CASSPDRGRYEQYF. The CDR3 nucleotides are TGCGCCAGCAGCCCGGACAGGGGGCGATACGAGCAGTACTTC. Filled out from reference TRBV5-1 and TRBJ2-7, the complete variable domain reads KAGVTQTPRYLIKTRGQQVTLSCSPISGHRSVSWYQQTPGQGLQFLFEYFSETQRNKGNFPGRFSGRQFSNSRSEMNVSTLELGDSALYLCASSPDRGRYEQYFGPGTRLTVT.

The CDR3 DNA reads as TGTGCCAGCAGCCAACTACAGGGGACTAATGAAAAACTGTTTTTT. Amino acid sequence: CASSQLQGTNEKLFF. This sequence joins TRBV4-2 and TRBJ1-4; 7 bases match TRBD1. CDR3 length: 15 residues. The trim removed 2 bases at V and 2 bases at J, leaving 2 bases unmatched. CDR1 LGHNA and CDR2 YNFKEQ come from the germline V gene.

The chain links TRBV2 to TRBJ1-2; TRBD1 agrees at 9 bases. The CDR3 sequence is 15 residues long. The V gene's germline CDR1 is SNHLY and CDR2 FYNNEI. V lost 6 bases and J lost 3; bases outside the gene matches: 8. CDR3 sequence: CASRETGGGHYGYTF. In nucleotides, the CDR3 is TGTGCCAGCAGGGAGACAGGGGGTGGGCACTATGGCTACACCTTC.

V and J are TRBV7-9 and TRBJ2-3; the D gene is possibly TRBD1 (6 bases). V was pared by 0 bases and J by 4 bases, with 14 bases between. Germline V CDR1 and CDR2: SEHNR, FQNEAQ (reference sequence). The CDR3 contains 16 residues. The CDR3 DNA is TGTGCCAGCAGCTTAGCGGTCAGGGGTGGGGCAGATACGCAGTATTTT. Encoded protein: CASSLAVRGGADTQYF.

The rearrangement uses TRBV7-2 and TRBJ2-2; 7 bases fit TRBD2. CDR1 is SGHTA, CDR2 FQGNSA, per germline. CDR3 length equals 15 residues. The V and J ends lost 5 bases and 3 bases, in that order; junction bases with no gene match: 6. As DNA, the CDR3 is TGTGCCAGCAGCCCCGGGGGGTTAGACACCGGGGAGCTGTTTTTT. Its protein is CASSPGGLDTGELFF.